The sequence of this TCR beta chain was determined in a study of monozygotic twins with inflammatory bowel disease (dated by TCRdb to 2018 to 2020). For the study in its entirety: A total of some 28 monozygotic twin pairs were included in the full study, comprising nine German pairs (four IBD-concordant, five IBD-discordant) and 19 IBD-discordant Danish pairs. The search for disease-associated traits relied mainly on comparing IBD patients with their genetically identical healthy co-twins within discordant pairs. Each individual had, on average, about 151 000 unique TCRalpha sequences and 181 000 unique TCRbeta sequences available for analysis. Overall study outcomes, separate from this receptor: IBD patients shared fewer clonotypes with other individuals than healthy twins did, most markedly in patients showing signs of disease activity. Differing immunosuppressive treatments among patients may have added background noise and inter-individual variability to the repertoires. TCRbeta repertoire diversity, by inverse Simpson index, was decreased in IBD patients compared with their healthy co-twins. No single strong signal or clonotype linked to IBD turned up in the results, so the idea that one exists was not supported. Concordant and discordant twins showed no difference in repertoire similarity, possibly because of limited statistical power. Different T cell subtypes could not be distinguished in the analysis.

From each donor, an approximately 2.3 ml peripheral blood sample was collected into PAXgene tubes and kept at -80 degrees C. Without T cell sorting, total RNA was isolated from whole blood using the PAXgene blood miRNA kit on an automated QIAcube. Peripheral blood from monozygotic twin pairs concordant or discordant for inflammatory bowel disease was subjected to deep TCRalpha and TCRbeta repertoire profiling with unique molecular barcoding. Smoking habits were recorded for all twin pairs, and each individual was classified as a current, former or never smoker. The method was 5' RACE. The input for every TCR library was around 3.5 ug of total RNA. For each sample, cDNA synthesis was carried out in eight separate reactions using SMARTScribe reverse transcriptase. During cDNA synthesis, unique molecular identifiers containing a 6-nucleotide sample barcode were introduced by template switching. Amplification of TCRalpha and TCRbeta cDNA involved two nested PCRs of approximately 16 and 10 cycles, and each PCR was followed by bead purification. Before amplification, the cDNA was both treated with uracil DNA-glycosylase and purified with the QIAquick PCR purification kit. The second PCR added Illumina TruSeq-compatible adapters along with sample-specific barcodes. TapeStation and Qubit were used to check library quality and concentration, and 4.5 to 6.5 ng of each library was pooled. Pooled libraries were sequenced on an Illumina HiSeq2500 single-index Rapid Run with 2 x 100 bp reads and custom sequencing primers. The authors processed their data as follows. UMI-based consensus assembly with MiGEC version 1.2.6 was used to correct PCR and sequencing errors. MiXCR version 2.1.1 was used to carry out V(D)J alignment, clonotype assembly and CDR3 extraction. To normalise gene usage, clonotype sharing and MAIT/NKT TCR abundance, the top 1000, 10 000 and 20 000 clonotypes in each sample were analysed. After downsampling to 27 000 UMIs, diversity was calculated as the inverse Simpson index using the vegan R package. Paired Mann-Whitney U tests were applied to discordant twin pairs, with Benjamini-Hochberg correction for multiple testing. Following TCRdb reprocessing, every CDR3 protein sequence forms one entry, and DNA is not provided. These V and J calls rely on TCRdb rather than the paper's analysis. For this sample, the table gives 200,000 to 250,000 distinct CDR3 sequences. The ten largest clones take up 7.5% to 9.5% of the sample.

The cysteine opens and the phenylalanine closes a CDR3 of 13 amino acids. No DNA is listed. In the germline V gene, CDR1 corresponds to SGDLS and CDR2 to YYNGEE. On this clonotype itself: It lacks a known antigen.

The specimen sequenced was blood. Rearrangement joined TRBV9 to TRBJ2-1; TCRdb calls TRBD1, which cannot be checked without DNA. The TCR sequence derives from a human donor with ulcerative colitis or Crohn's disease, or a healthy co-twin of an affected twin (not recorded which). This receptor has the CDR3 CASSAGTGGEQFF.